Listed here are 10 T cell receptor beta chains from one sample, sequenced in a study of OX40 agonist ivuxolimab in advanced cancers. The repertoire was sequenced with immunoSEQ multiplex PCR; TCRdb's copy has only in-frame clones and lacks some. The sample contains tens of thousands of clones, roughly 92% of which appear only once. Sequenced here: CD4+ or CD8+ T cells sorted from blood, sampled in a trial of the OX40 agonist ivuxolimab. The origin of the receptors is an adult with an advanced solid tumor such as melanoma, head and neck, liver or kidney cancer.

The CDR3 nucleotides read TGTGCCAGCCAAACCGGGACAGGGACTGAAAAACTGTTTTTT. Amino acid sequence: CASQTGTGTEKLFF. This chain uses TRBV7-6 with TRBJ1-4; 9 positions agree with TRBD1. CDR1 SGHVS and CDR2 FNYEAQ come from the germline V gene. After removal of 8 bases from V and 7 bases from J, the junction contained 8 bases not matched to a gene. CDR3 length: 14 residues.

The chain recombines TRBV11-2 with TRBJ1-2; no definite D call. Trimming took off 1 base at V and 5 bases at J, with 11 bases between the two ends. The CDR3 extends over 14 amino acids. In germline, CDR1 is SGHAT, CDR2 FQNNGV. CDR3 in DNA: TGTGCCAGCAGCTTAGTTGCGGGAGTTTATGGCTACACCTTC. This sequence encodes CASSLVAGVYGYTF.

The chain employs TRBV4-1 and TRBJ2-5, with D perhaps assigned TRBD1 or TRBD2 (5 bases each). CDR1 and CDR2 from the germline V gene are MGHRA and YSYEKL. The CDR3 length is 16 residues. V lost 3 bases to trimming and J lost 1 base, with 15 bases between them. The CDR3 loop reads CASSQRQGPPQETQYF. In nucleotides, the CDR3 is TGCGCCAGCAGCCAGAGGCAGGGACCTCCCCAAGAGACCCAGTACTTC.

The gene calls are TRBV7-2 and TRBJ2-1; 12 bases line up with TRBD2. Germline CDR1 is SGHTA and CDR2 is FQGNSA. Trimming at V came to 2 bases and at J to 3 bases, leaving 5 bases not matched to a gene. The CDR3 is made up of 17 amino acids. CDR3 sequence: CASSLYRLAGVYNEQFF. The CDR3 DNA reads TGTGCCAGCAGCTTATATCGACTAGCGGGAGTCTACAATGAGCAGTTCTTC.

This sequence joins TRBV18 and TRBJ1-1; TRBD1 is a possible D gene (6 bases). Germline CDR1 is KGHSH and CDR2 is LQKENI. V was cut by 5 bases and J by 3 bases, with 10 bases left in between. The CDR3 consists of 13 residues. The DNA of the CDR3 is TGTGCCAGCTCAATGACAGGTGACACTGAAGCTTTCTTT. It specifies CASSMTGDTEAFF.

The rearrangement links TRBV7-9 to TRBJ1-2; no reliable D call. CDR1 SEHNR and CDR2 FQNEAQ come from the germline V gene (reference sequence). V gave up 6 bases and J gave up 2 bases, with 10 bases separating them. CDR3 length: 13 amino acids. CDR3 DNA: TGTGCCAGCAGTCCAGAGTCGAACTATGGCTACACCTTC. Protein product: CASSPESNYGYTF.

The V call is TRBV4-1, the J call TRBJ2-1, with 9 bases aligning to TRBD2. This CDR3 contains 18 residues. Losses at the gene ends were 0 bases for V and 8 bases for J; bases not matched to a gene: 14. CDR1 MGHRA and CDR2 YSYEKL come from the germline V gene. The CDR3 DNA follows: TGCGCCAGCAGCCAAGACCGGTCGGTGGGCGGGAGGGCCGATGAGCAGTTCTTC. Translating gives CASSQDRSVGGRADEQFF.

This chain links TRBV7-9 with TRBJ1-5, with 8 bases lining up with TRBD1. Germline CDR1 reads SEHNR; CDR2 reads FQNEAQ (reference sequence). The CDR3 spans 15 residues. Unmatched junction bases numbered 7, after V lost 5 bases and J lost 4 bases. CDR3 DNA: TGTGCCAGCAGCCATGGGGACAGGCCAAATCAGCCCCAGCATTTT. This sequence encodes CASSHGDRPNQPQHF.

V is TRBV7-6 and J is TRBJ2-7, with TRBD1 matching over 8 bases. Germline trimming cut 5 bases from V and 2 bases from J; bases unmatched to any gene: 5. From germline, CDR1 is SGHVS and CDR2 FNYEAQ. The CDR3 length is 14 residues. CDR3 nucleotides: TGTGCCAGCAGCCGGGACAGGTCCACCTACGAGCAGTACTTC. It encodes CASSRDRSTYEQYF. Based on the CDR3 plus reference TRBV7-6 and TRBJ2-7, the full variable domain is GAGVSQSPRYKVTKRGQDVALRCDPISGHVSLYWYRQALGQGPEFLTYFNYEAQQDKSGLPNDRFSAERPEGSISTLTIQRTEQRDSAMYRCASSRDRSTYEQYFGPGTRLTVT.

This chain joins TRBV7-6 and TRBJ2-1, with 7 positions matching TRBD1. CDR1 is SGHVS, CDR2 FNYEAQ, per germline. The CDR3 spans 14 residues. J lost 8 bases, V lost 3 bases, and 7 bases had no gene match. CDR3 bases: TGTGCCAGCAGCTTGACAGGGTCACGAGATGAGCAGTTCTTC. As protein: CASSLTGSRDEQFF.